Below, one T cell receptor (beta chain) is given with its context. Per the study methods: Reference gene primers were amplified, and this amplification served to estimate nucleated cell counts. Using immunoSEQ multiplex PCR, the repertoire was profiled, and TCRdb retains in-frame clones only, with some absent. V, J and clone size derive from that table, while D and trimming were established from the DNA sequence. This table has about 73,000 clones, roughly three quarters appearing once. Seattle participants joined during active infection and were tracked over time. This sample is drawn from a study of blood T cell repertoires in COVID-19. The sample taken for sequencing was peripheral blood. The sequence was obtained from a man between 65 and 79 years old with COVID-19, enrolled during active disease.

The CDR3 loop is CASSKGQSYNSPLHF. The CDR3 DNA is TGTGCCAGCAGCAAAGGGCAGTCCTATAATTCACCCCTCCACTTT. J is TRBJ1-6 and V is TRBV21-1; the D call TRBD1 from the table was never checked on the DNA. TRBV21-1 is a documented pseudogene. The CDR3 loop spans 15 amino acids.